Sequencing of this T cell receptor (beta chain) was carried out in a study of shared clonotypes between healthy human individuals. On the study more broadly: CD4 naive and CD4 memory each took three plates per donor, while CD8 naive took two and CD8 memory one. General study findings and limits: A generally larger estimated richness was seen in naive subsets than in memory subsets. The four-donor shared clonotypes exceeded non-shared clonotypes in generation probability, with non-shared ones scoring lower.

Replicate PCRs run on sorted subsets employed approximately 0.2 ug DNA, 30,000 to 35,000 T cell genomes. Produced via immunoSEQ multiplex PCR; TCRdb's table is partial and in-frame only. The sample records about 1.1 million clones, approximately 78% being singletons. The CDR3 has 17 amino acids. Germline CDR1 and CDR2: MDHEN and SYDVKM. V was pared by 7 bases and J by 2 bases, with 21 bases between. Of note for this clone: The antigen is not known.

The chain links TRBV28 to TRBJ1-5; unclear D gene. This sequence was found in a man aged 18 to 30 in good health. Some clones in this sample may be carry-over from other donors' samples. Sequencing used memory CD4+ T cells from PBMCs. As for subset: CD45RA-negative fraction. This CDR3 reads CASTNSPGLEGNQPQHF. CDR3 coding DNA: TGTGCCAGCACGAACTCGCCAGGCCTCGAGGGCAATCAGCCCCAGCATTTT.